Each of the 5 T cell receptor beta chains below was sequenced from the same sample in a study of response to subunit inactivated influenza vaccine. TCRdb ran MiXCR on the RT-PCR reads and lists one entry per CDR3 protein. This table has under 550,000 distinct CDR3 sequences, approximately 7.2% appearing once. The sequenced sample was PBMCs from blood, obtained less than 30 months after vaccination. These receptors were taken from a man aged 50 to 75 who received an inactivated influenza vaccine.

The chain uses TRBV20-1 and TRBJ2-7; no definite D call. The germline V and J ends were trimmed by 2 bases and 4 bases, with 12 bases remaining between them. CDR1 DFQATT and CDR2 SNEGSKA come from the germline V gene (reference sequence). There are 13 residues in the CDR3. The CDR3 coding sequence is TGCAGTGCTAGATCCCTATACCTTTACGAGCAGTACTTC. Protein: CSARSLYLYEQYF.

This clonotype was picked up a small number of times. This chain uses TRBV12-3 or TRBV12-4 with TRBJ2-7; perhaps TRBD1 as D (6 bases). The CDR3 runs 15 residues. V was clipped by 4 bases and J by 0 bases, with 13 bases between them. The CDR3 sequence is CASSSTGTHSYEQYF. CDR3 sequence (DNA): TGTGCCAGCAGTTCTACCGGGACACACTCCTACGAGCAGTACTTC.

This clonotype was counted between two and nine times. The CDR3: CASSLGSARRGNQPQHF. CDR3 in DNA: TGTGCCAGCAGCTTAGGTAGCGCTCGGCGGGGCAATCAGCCCCAGCATTTT. The chain links TRBV7-2 to TRBJ1-5; D remains ambiguous. Between the trimmed V and J ends, which lost 1 base and 2 bases, there was a span of 15 bases. The CDR3 has 17 amino acids. Germline V gene sequence: CDR1 SGHTA, CDR2 FQGNSA.

The chain recombines TRBV15 with TRBJ2-1; maybe TRBD2 (6 bases). Germline V gene lookup returns CDR1 LNHNV and CDR2 YYDKDF (reference sequence). V was cut by 0 bases and J by 7 bases, with 13 bases left in between. This CDR3 region has 15 residues. CDR3 in DNA: TGTGCCACCAGCAGAGATGACGCCGGGGGAAATGAGCAGTTCTTC. Translated: CATSRDDAGGNEQFF. The whole variable domain, filled in from reference TRBV15 and TRBJ2-1, reads DAMVIQNPRYQVTQFGKPVTLSCSQTLNHNVMYWYQQKSSQAPKLLFHYYDKDFNNEADTPDNFQSRRPNTSFCFLDIRSPGLGDTAMYLCATSRDDAGGNEQFFGPGTRLTVL.

In its sample, this clonotype was seen many times. V usage is TRBV10-3 and J usage is TRBJ1-5; tentative D call: TRBD1 (6 bases). Germline V lookup: CDR1 ENHRY, CDR2 SYGVKD. CDR3 length: 15 amino acids. The V and J ends lost 5 bases and 4 bases respectively, with 15 bases between them. CDR3 bases: TGTGCCATCAGTAAACAGGGCCTCGGGAATCAGCCCCAGCATTTT. Translated, it gives CAISKQGLGNQPQHF.